This T cell receptor beta chain was recorded in a study of control samples from healthy donors and cancer patients. Clones were sequenced by immunoSEQ multiplex PCR, and TCRdb holds only the in-frame ones, with some missing. The table has 110,000 to 150,000 clones, roughly 94% seen once; the top ten hold 10% to 15%. Germline values: CDR1 SGHDT, CDR2 YYEEEE. CDR3 length: 15 residues. Trimming cost V 3 bases and J 7 bases, with 17 bases left between them. Sequencing was performed on blood. The source of this sequence is a middle-aged man in good health. This chain uses TRBV5-6 with TRBJ2-1; tentatively, D is TRBD2 (6 bases). The CDR3 here is CASSSPSEGGNEQFF. DNA of the CDR3: TGTGCCAGCAGCTCTCCCAGCGAGGGAGGAAATGAGCAGTTCTTC.